These T cell receptor beta chains were read from a single sample in a study of shared clonotypes between healthy human individuals. Profiling relied on immunoSEQ multiplex PCR, and the TCRdb table lists in-frame clones only, not all of them. The repertoire holds fewer than 2.5 million clones, with roughly 93% as singletons. Sequencing was carried out using naive CD4+ T cells from PBMCs. The receptors stem from a man between 18 and 35 years old in good health. Some clones in this sample may be carry-over from other donors' samples. Both conserved end residues are part of each CDR3. A D gene is named only where the DNA matches it firmly. Clone size, where shown, is once, few, many, or a class for clones that have expanded.

-	TRBV7-3	-	TRBJ2-2	TGTGCCAGCAGCCCGTCCCGGACAGCGAACACCGGGGAGCTGTTTTTT	CASSPSRTANTGELFF
once	TRBV11-3	-	TRBJ2-2	TGTGCCAGCAGCCCCCAAGTTGCCGGGGAGCTGTTTTTT	CASSPQVAGELFF
-	TRBV6-6	TRBD1	TRBJ1-2	TGTGCCAGCAGTCCCCCTACAGGGGGCGACTATGGCTACACCTTC	CASSPPTGGDYGYTF
-	TRBV5-4	TRBD1	TRBJ1-4	TGTGCCAGCAGCTTGGACCAGGGGGCGTCGGATGAAAAACTGTTTTTT	CASSLDQGASDEKLFF
-	TRBV5-4	-	TRBJ1-3	TGTGCCAGCAGCTTGGCTGGGATCTCTGGAAACACCATATATTTT	CASSLAGISGNTIYF
-	TRBV7-2	-	TRBJ1-1	TGTGCCAGCAGCCGGGGGGTGACTGAAGCTTTCTTT	CASSRGVTEAFF
-	TRBV18	TRBD2	TRBJ2-2	TGTGCCAGCTCACCGTCCCTAGCGGGCAACACCGGGGAGCTGTTTTTT	CASSPSLAGNTGELFF
-	TRBV10-3	TRBD2	TRBJ2-3	TGTGCCATCAGTGAGAGACTAGCGGGAGGTAGCACAGATACGCAGTATTTT	CAISERLAGGSTDTQYF
-	TRBV7-9	TRBD1	TRBJ1-3	TGTGCCAGCAGCTTAGGCAGGACAGGGTCTGGAAACACCATATATTTT	CASSLGRTGSGNTIYF
-	TRBV2	TRBD1	TRBJ2-7	TGTGCCAGCAGAACCACCGGGACAGTCTACGAGCAGTACTTC	CASRTTGTVYEQYF
-	TRBV25-1	-	TRBJ2-2	TGTGCCAGCAGTGATCGGAAAAGGGACACCGGGGAGCTGTTTTTT	CASSDRKRDTGELFF
-	TRBV4-3	-	TRBJ1-4	TGCGCCAGCAGCCAAGAATATAGGGGTCGGGGGGCAACTAATGAAAAACTGTTTTTT	CASSQEYRGRGATNEKLFF
few	TRBV7-9	-	TRBJ1-3	TGTGCCAGCAGCTTATCGCCTCGAAACACCATATATTTT	CASSLSPRNTIYF
-	TRBV6-5	-	TRBJ2-4	TGTGCCAGCAGTAACAAAGCCAAAAACATTCAGTACTTC	CASSNKAKNIQYF
-	TRBV5-1	-	TRBJ1-4	TGCGCCAGCAGCTTCCGGGGGGGCGTCACTAATGAAAAACTGTTTTTT	CASSFRGGVTNEKLFF
few	TRBV4-2	-	TRBJ2-2	TGTGCCAGCAGCGCCACCGGGGAGCTGTTTTTT	CASSATGELFF
-	TRBV18	TRBD2	TRBJ2-3	TGTGCCAGCTCACCATCGGGACTAGCGGGAGGCAGCGCAGATACGCAGTATTTT	CASSPSGLAGGSADTQYF
-	TRBV7-9	-	TRBJ1-4	TGTGCCAGCAGCTTGGAAGGAGCAGCTAATGAAAAACTGTTTTTT	CASSLEGAANEKLFF
-	TRBV5-1	-	TRBJ1-3	TGCGCCAGCAGCTTGGTCGTCGCTGGAGCTGGAAACACCATATATTTT	CASSLVVAGAGNTIYF
-	TRBV7-8	-	TRBJ1-5	TGTGCCAGCAGCTACCAGGGAGGCAGCAATCAGCCCCAGCATTTT	CASSYQGGSNQPQHF
-	TRBV4-1	-	TRBJ2-5	TGCGCCAGCAGCCAAGGAGCCCCAGAGACCCAGTACTTC	CASSQGAPETQYF
-	TRBV2	TRBD1	TRBJ2-1	TGTGCCACAAGCCGGGACAGGGGGTTCGCGAACGGGAATGAGCAGTTCTTC	CATSRDRGFANGNEQFF
once	TRBV5-6	-	TRBJ2-3	TGTGCCAGCAGCCACGGGAGTGTGGTCTCAGATACGCAGTATTTT	CASSHGSVVSDTQYF
-	TRBV10-3	-	TRBJ2-1	TGTGCCATCAGACGGGACTCTGAGCAGTTCTTC	CAIRRDSEQFF
-	TRBV21-1	-	TRBJ1-2	TGTGCCAGCAGCCCACGGGAGGGTGGCTACACCTTC	CASSPREGGYTF
-	TRBV19	TRBD1	TRBJ2-1	TGTGCCAGTAGTGCGGGACAGGGGGCAATCTTC	CASSAGQGAIF
-	TRBV25-1	-	TRBJ1-6	TGTGCCAGCAGTGGGTCGCCGCGGGCTCTCTCCTATAATTCACCCCTCCACTTT	CASSGSPRALSYNSPLHF
-	TRBV9	-	TRBJ1-1	TGTGCCAGCACTAGGGATACGAACACTGAAGCTTTCTTT	CASTRDTNTEAFF
-	TRBV30	-	TRBJ1-5	TGTGCCTGGAGTGCGGACGGATATAGCAATCAGCCCCAGCATTTT	CAWSADGYSNQPQHF
-	TRBV29-1	-	TRBJ2-2	TGCAGCGTTCCTAGCCCAGGGGCGAGAAGGCCCGGGGAGCTGTTTTTT	CSVPSPGARRPGELFF
-	TRBV7-2	-	TRBJ2-7	TGTGCCAGCAGCTTAGGACTCTCCTACGAGCAGTACTTC	CASSLGLSYEQYF
-	TRBV19	TRBD2	TRBJ2-1	TGTGCCAGTAGACGGACTAGCGGGAGGGCCAGGGGCGCCTACAATGAGCAGTTCTTC	CASRRTSGRARGAYNEQFF
-	TRBV9	TRBD1	TRBJ2-2	TGTGCCAGCAGCCCGACAGGGGCGGGCACCGGGGAGCTGTTTTTT	CASSPTGAGTGELFF
-	TRBV28	-	TRBJ2-1	TGTGCCAGCAGTCGGTGGGGGAGCTCGTCCTACAATGAGCAGTTCTTC	CASSRWGSSSYNEQFF
-	TRBV11-2	-	TRBJ1-4	TGTGCCAGCAGCCCACGACCGGCAACTAATGAAAAACTGTTTTTT	CASSPRPATNEKLFF
-	TRBV5-4	TRBD1	TRBJ1-1	TGTGCCAGCAGCTTCTCAGGGGGCGAGGGCACTGAAGCTTTCTTT	CASSFSGGEGTEAFF
once	TRBV18	-	TRBJ2-7	TGTGCCAGCTCAAGGACCCCTACGAGCTCCTACGAGCAGTACTTC	CASSRTPTSSYEQYF
-	TRBV5-1	TRBD1	TRBJ2-2	TGCGCCAGCAGCTTACAGGGGACCACCGGGGAGCTGTTTTTT	CASSLQGTTGELFF
-	TRBV7-6	-	TRBJ2-1	TGTGCCAGCAGCTCCGGAATTGGCAATGAGCAGTTCTTC	CASSSGIGNEQFF
-	TRBV7-2	TRBD2	TRBJ2-3	TGTGCCAGCAGCTCCTCTAGACTAGCGGGAGTTGGGGCGACGCAGTATTTT	CASSSSRLAGVGATQYF
-	TRBV29-1	-	TRBJ1-2	TGCAGCGTTGCTAAGGCCCCGGGAGACTATGGCTACACCTTC	CSVAKAPGDYGYTF
-	TRBV6-6	-	TRBJ1-2	TGTGCCAGCAGCTACTACGGACAGAACTATGGCTACACCTTC	CASSYYGQNYGYTF
-	TRBV7-8	-	TRBJ2-1	TGTGCCAGCAGCTGGGACGAGACTAGTCCTGAGCAGTTCTTC	CASSWDETSPEQFF
-	TRBV28	-	TRBJ2-7	TGTGCCAGCAGTTTTGACAGCTCCTACGAGCAGTACTTC	CASSFDSSYEQYF
-	TRBV27	TRBD1	TRBJ1-5	TGTGCCAGCAGGAGACAGGGTATGGGCAATCAGCCCCAGCATTTT	CASRRQGMGNQPQHF
-	TRBV30	-	TRBJ1-6	TGTGCCTGGAGTGGAGGGATCTATAATTCACCCCTCCACTTT	CAWSGGIYNSPLHF
-	TRBV7-9	-	TRBJ2-1	TGTGCCAGCAGTCGAGACTCCAATGAGCAGTTCTTC	CASSRDSNEQFF
-	TRBV5-1	-	TRBJ2-6	TGCGCCAGCAGCTCGGATTTATCTGGGGCCAACGTCCTGACTTTC	CASSSDLSGANVLTF
-	TRBV7-2	-	TRBJ1-3	TGTGCCAGCAGCTTAGCGCCTGGGGGAAACACCATATATTTT	CASSLAPGGNTIYF